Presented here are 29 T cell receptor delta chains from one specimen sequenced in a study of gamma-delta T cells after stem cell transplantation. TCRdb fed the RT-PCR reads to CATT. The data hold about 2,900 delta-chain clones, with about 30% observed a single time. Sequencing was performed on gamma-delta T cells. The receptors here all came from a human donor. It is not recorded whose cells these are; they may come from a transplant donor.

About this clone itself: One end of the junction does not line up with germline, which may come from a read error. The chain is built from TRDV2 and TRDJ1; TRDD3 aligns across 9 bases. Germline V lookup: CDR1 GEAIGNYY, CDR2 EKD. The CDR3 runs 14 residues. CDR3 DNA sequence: TGTGCCTGTGGCACCTGGGGGATTGCCGATAAACTCATCTTT. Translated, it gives CACGTWGIADKLIF.

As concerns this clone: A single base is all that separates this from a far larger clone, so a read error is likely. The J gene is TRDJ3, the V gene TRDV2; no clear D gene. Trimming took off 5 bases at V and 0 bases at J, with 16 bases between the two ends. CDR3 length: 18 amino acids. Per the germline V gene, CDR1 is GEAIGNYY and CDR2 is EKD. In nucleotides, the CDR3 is TGTGCCTGTGGCCAAGTTACCTTGGGCTCCTGGGACACCCGACAGATGTTTTTC. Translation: CACGQVTLGSWDTRQMFF.

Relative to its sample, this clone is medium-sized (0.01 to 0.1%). CDR3 in amino acids: CACDTVEVPFLGDTTGHTDKLIF. Here the CDR3 DNA reads TGTGCCTGTGACACCGTTGAGGTTCCTTTTCTGGGGGATACGACGGGTCACACCGATAAACTCATCTTT. The chain joins TRDV2 to TRDJ1; TRDD3 matches at 12 bases. The V gene's germline CDR1 is GEAIGNYY and CDR2 EKD. This CDR3 contains 23 residues. V was clipped by 0 bases and J by 0 bases; unmatched bases: 22.

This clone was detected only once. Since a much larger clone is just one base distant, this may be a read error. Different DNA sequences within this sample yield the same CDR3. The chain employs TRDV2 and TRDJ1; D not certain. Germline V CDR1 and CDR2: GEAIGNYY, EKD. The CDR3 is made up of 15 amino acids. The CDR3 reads CACDTVDAYTDKLIF. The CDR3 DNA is TGTGCATGTGACACCGTGGATGCGTACACCGATAAACTCATCTTT.

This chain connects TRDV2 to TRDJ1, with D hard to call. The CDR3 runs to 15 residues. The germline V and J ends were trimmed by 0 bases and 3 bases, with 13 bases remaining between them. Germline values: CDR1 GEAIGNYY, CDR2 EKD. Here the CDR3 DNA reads TGTGCCTGTGACACCGTACAGGTCTTGGCCGATAAACTCATCTTT. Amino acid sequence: CACDTVQVLADKLIF.

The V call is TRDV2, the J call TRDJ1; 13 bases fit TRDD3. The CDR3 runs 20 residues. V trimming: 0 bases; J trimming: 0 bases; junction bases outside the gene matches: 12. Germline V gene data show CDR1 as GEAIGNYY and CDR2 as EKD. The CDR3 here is CACDTVLTGGYGEYTDKLIF. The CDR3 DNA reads TGTGCCTGTGACACCGTACTTACTGGGGGATACGGAGAGTACACCGATAAACTCATCTTT.

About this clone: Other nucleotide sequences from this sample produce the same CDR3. CDR3 bases: TGTGCCTGTGACACCGTGGGGGATCGGGGTAAAACCGATAAACTCATCTTT. This encodes CACDTVGDRGKTDKLIF. The chain joins TRDV2 to TRDJ1; TRDD3 aligns across 8 bases. CDR1 and CDR2 (germline): GEAIGNYY, EKD. Unmatched junction bases numbered 10, after V lost 0 bases and J lost 2 bases. This CDR3 is 17 amino acids long.

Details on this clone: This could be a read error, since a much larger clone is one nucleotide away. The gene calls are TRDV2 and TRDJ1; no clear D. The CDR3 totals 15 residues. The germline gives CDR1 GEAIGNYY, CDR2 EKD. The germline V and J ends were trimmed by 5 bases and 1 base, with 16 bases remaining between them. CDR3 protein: CACGSLGQSTDKLIF. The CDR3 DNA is TGTGCCTGTGGCTCCCTTGGACAAAGCACCGATAAACTCATCTTT.

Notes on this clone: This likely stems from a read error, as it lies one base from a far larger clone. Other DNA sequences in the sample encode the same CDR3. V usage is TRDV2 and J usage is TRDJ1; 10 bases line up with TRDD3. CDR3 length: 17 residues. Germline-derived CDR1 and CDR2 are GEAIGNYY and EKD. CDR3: CACDTLMGDTLTDKLIF. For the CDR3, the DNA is TGCGCCTGTGACACCCTAATGGGGGATACTCTTACCGATAAACTCATCTTT.

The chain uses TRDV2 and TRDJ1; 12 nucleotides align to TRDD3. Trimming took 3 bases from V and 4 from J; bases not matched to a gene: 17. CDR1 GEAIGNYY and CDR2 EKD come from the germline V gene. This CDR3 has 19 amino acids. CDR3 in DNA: TGTGCCTGTGACGCGGTTCCGGTACTGGGGGATACAAGCGGCGATAAACTCATCTTT. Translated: CACDAVPVLGDTSGDKLIF.

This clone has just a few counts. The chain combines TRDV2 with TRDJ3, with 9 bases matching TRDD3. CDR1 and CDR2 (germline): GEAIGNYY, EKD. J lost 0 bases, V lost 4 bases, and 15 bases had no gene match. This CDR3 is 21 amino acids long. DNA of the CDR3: TGTGCCTGTGATCCAATTCTGGGGGATCGAGGAAGCTCCTGGGACACCCGACAGATGTTTTTC. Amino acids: CACDPILGDRGSSWDTRQMFF.

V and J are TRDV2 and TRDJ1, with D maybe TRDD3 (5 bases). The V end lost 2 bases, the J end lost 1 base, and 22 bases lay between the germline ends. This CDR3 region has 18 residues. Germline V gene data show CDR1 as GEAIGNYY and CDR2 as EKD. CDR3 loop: CACDMARRGGPPTDKLIF. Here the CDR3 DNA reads TGTGCCTGTGACATGGCCCGCCGGGGGGGGCCTCCCACCGATAAACTCATCTTT.

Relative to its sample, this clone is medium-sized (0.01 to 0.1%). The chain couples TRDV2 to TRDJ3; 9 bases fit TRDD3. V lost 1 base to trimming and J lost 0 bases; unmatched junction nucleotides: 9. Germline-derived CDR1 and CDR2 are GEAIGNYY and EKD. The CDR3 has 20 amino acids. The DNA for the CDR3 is TGTGCCTGTGACACGTCCTGGGGGATTCAGAGCTCCTGGGACACCCGACAGATGTTTTTC. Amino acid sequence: CACDTSWGIQSSWDTRQMFF.

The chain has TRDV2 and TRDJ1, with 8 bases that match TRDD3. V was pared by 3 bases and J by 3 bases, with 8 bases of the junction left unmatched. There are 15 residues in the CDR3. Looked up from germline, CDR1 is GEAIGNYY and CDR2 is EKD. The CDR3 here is CACDRGGYVADKLIF. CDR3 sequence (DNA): TGTGCCTGTGACCGGGGGGGATATGTGGCCGATAAACTCATCTTT.

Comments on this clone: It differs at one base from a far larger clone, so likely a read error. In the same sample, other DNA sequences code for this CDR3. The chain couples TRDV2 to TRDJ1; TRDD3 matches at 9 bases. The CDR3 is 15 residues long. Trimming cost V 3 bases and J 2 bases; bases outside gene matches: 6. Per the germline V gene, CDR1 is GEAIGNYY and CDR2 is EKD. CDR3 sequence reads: CACDPLGIRTDKLIF. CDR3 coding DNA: TGTGCCTGTGACCCTTTGGGGATACGAACCGATAAACTCATCTTT.

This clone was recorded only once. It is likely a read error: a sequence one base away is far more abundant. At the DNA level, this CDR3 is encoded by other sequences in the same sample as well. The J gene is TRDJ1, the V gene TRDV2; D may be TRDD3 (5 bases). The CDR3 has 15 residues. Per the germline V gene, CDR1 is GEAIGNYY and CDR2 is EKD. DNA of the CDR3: TGTGCCTGTGACACCATGGGGACCCCGGAGGATAAACTCATTTTT. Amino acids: CACDTMGTPEDKLIF.

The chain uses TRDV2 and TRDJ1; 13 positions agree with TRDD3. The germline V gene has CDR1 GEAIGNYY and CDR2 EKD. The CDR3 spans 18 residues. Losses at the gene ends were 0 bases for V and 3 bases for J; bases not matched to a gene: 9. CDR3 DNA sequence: TGTGCCTGTGACACCGTACTGGGGGATACGAGGGTACCCGATAAACTCATCTTT. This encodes CACDTVLGDTRVPDKLIF.

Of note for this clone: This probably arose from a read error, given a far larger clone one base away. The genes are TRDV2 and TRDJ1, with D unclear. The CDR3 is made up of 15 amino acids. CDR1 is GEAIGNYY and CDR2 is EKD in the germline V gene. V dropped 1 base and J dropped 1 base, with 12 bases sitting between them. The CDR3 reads CACDTLGVATDKLIF. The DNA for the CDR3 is TGTGCCTGTGACACGTTAGGGGTGGCCACCGATAAACTCATCTTT.

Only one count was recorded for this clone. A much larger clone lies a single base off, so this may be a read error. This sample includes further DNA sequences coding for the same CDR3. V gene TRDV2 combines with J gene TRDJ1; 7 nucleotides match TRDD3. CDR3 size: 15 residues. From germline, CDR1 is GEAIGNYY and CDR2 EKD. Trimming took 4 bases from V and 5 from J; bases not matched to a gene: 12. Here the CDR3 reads CACEYITGVTDKLIF. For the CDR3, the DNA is TGTGCCTGTGAATACATTACTGGGGTTACTGATAAACTCATCTTT.

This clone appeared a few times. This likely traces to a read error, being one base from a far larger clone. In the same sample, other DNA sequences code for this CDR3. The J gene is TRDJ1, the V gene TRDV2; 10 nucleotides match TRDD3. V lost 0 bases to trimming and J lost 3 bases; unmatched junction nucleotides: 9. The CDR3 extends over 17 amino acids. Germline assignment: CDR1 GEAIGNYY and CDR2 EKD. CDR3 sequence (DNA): TGTGCCTGTGACACCGTGGAGAGTGGGGGATACCCCGATAAACTCATCTTT. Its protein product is CACDTVESGGYPDKLIF.

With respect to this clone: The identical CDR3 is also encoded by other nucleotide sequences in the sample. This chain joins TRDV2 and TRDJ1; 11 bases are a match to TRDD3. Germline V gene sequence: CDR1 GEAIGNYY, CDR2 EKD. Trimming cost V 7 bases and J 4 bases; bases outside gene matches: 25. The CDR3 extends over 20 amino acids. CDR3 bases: TGTGCCTGCGACCAGCTACTCTCCCAAATGGGGGATACGCTCGGCGATAAACTCATCTTT. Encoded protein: CACDQLLSQMGDTLGDKLIF.

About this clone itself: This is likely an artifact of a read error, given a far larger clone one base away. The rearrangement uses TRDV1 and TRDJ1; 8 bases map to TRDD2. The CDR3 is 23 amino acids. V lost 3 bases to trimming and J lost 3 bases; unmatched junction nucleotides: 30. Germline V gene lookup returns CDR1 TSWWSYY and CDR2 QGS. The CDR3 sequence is CALGDTPRTSYKYWAKFADKLIF. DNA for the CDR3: TGTGCTCTTGGGGACACCCCGAGGACTTCCTACAAGTACTGGGCAAAGTTCGCCGATAAACTCATCTTT.

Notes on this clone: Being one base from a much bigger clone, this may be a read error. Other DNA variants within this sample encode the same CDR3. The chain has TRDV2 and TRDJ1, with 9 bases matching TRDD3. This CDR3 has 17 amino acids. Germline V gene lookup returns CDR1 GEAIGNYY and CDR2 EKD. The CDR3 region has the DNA TGTGCCTGTGACCCGGCTGGGGGATCCCTGTACACCGATAAGCTCATCTTT. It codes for CACDPAGGSLYTDKLIF.

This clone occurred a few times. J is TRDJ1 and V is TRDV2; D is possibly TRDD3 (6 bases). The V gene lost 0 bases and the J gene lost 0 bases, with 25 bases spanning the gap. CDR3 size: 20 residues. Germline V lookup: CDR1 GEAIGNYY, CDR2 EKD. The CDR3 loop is CACDTVASPLLGGYTDKLIF. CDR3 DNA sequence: TGTGCCTGTGACACCGTCGCCTCCCCCCTCTTGGGGGGTTACACCGATAAACTCATCTTT.

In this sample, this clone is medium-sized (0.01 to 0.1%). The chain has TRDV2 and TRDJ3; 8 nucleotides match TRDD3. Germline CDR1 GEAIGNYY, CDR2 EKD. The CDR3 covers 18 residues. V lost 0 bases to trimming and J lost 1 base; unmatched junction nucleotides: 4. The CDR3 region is CACDTAGDKSWDTRQMFF. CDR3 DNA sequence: TGTGCCTGTGACACCGCGGGGGATAAGTCCTGGGACACCCGACAGATGTTTTTC.

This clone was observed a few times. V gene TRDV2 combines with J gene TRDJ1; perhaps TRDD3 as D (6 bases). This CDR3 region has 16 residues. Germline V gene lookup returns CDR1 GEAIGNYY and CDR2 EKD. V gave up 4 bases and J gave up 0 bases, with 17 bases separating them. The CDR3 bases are TGTGCCTGTGATACTCTGGGGAAGTCCCACACCGATAAACTCATCTTT. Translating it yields CACDTLGKSHTDKLIF.

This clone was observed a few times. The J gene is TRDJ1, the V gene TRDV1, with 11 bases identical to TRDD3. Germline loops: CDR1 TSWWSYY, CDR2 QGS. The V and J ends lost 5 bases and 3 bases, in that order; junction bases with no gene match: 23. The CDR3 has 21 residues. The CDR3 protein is CALGIYPFPVLGDKWSDKLIF. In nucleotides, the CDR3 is TGTGCTCTTGGGATCTATCCCTTCCCCGTACTGGGGGATAAGTGGTCCGATAAACTCATCTTT.

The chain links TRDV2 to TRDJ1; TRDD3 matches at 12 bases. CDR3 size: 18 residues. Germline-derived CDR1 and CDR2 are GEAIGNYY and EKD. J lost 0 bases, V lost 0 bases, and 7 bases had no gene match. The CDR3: CACDTVSGGYGYTDKLIF. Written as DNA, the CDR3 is TGTGCCTGTGACACCGTATCTGGGGGATACGGATACACCGATAAACTCATCTTT.

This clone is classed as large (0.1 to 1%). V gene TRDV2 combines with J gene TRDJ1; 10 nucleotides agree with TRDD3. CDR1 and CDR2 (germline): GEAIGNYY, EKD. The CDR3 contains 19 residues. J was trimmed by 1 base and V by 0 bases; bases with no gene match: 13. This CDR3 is CACDTLRGVTGGSTDKLIF. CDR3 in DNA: TGTGCCTGTGACACCCTGAGAGGGGTTACTGGGGGATCCACCGATAAACTCATCTTT.